This T cell receptor (beta chain) was captured by sequencing in a study of Graves' ophthalmopathy and Graves' hyperthyroidism. The diagnosis combined clinical symptoms, thyroxine, TRAb, thyroid ultrasound and orbital computed tomography scans. General study points: Thyroid clonotypes that were expanded above 0.001 frequency mostly also appeared in blood. In predicting ophthalmopathy progression, the model reached 70% to 71% sensitivity and 72% to 85% specificity. A roughly 80% specificity and just under 90% sensitivity were achieved by a 13-signature model that separated ophthalmopathy from stable hyperthyroidism.

Amplifying from RNA transcripts, the study obtained TCR beta CDR3 regions. Second-round multiplex PCR came after first-round RT-PCR with HTBI primers. One entry per CDR3 protein, called by TCRdb with MiXCR from the multiplex PCR reads. Of hundreds of thousands of distinct CDR3 sequences in the sample, about 41% are singletons; the top ten hold more than 3%. In germline, CDR1 is MNHEY, CDR2 SVGEGT. This CDR3 region has 15 residues. For this clonotype: The target antigen is unknown. One junction end does not reproduce the germline sequence, and a read error may be involved.

The sample taken for sequencing was peripheral blood. The source is an adult man with Graves' ophthalmopathy. This chain links TRBV6-2 or TRBV6-3 with TRBJ1-5; 9 bases fit TRBD1. The CDR3 loop reads CTSSLEQGASQPQHF. In DNA, the CDR3 is TGTACCAGCAGCTTAGAACAGGGGGCAAGTCAGCCCCAGCATTTT.